Listed below are T cell receptor beta chains from one sample, sequenced in a study of cytomegalovirus exposure and HLA in healthy donors. Using immunoSEQ multiplex PCR, the repertoire was profiled, and TCRdb retains in-frame clones only, with some absent. The sample data list fewer than 200,000 clones. Sequencing input: PBMCs. These receptors were collected from a man aged 25 to 40 in good health and CMV-seronegative. CDR3s leave out the opening cysteine and the closing phenylalanine or tryptophan. Fields, in order: V gene, CDR3 protein.

TRBV7-3 ASSFLGTSNTGELF
TRBV19 ASSKGRLAGGPGTDTQY
TRBV19 ASSIGLAGVYEQY
TRBV4-3 ASSQDLGGIMNTEAF
TRBV5-4 IRDRWFRGEQY
TRBV2 ASSRDREAKNIQY
TRBV9 ASRSDRDGYT
TRBV19 ASSIGQGLHEQY
TRBV6-5 ASRAAGNTGELF
TRBV5-4 ASSLDPGRGYEQY
TRBV28 ASSFGGTGGSPQY
TRBV6-5 ASSYSSYRADTQY
TRBV19 ASSSTSGTDNEQF
TRBV19 ASTTGVSGYT
TRBV29-1 SALDRASYEQY